The subject of this entry is one T cell receptor (beta chain). The antigen is undetermined. An input of about 0.5 to 1 ug of RNA was subjected to reverse transcription using random hexamers. A multiplex approach, immunoSEQ multiplex PCR, amplified TCR beta CDR3 across 54 Vbeta and 13 Jbeta. MiXCR, run by TCRdb on the immunoSEQ multiplex PCR reads, gives a single entry per CDR3 protein. In the table there are around 100,000 distinct CDR3 sequences, roughly 96% of which are singletons. The data were taken from a study of CD8 T cells in Susac syndrome. Trimming removed 3 bases from V and 8 bases from J; junction bases left unmatched: 0. CDR1 is MRHNA, CDR2 SNTAGT, per germline. The CDR3 totals 14 residues. General study results and limits: The study acknowledged a relatively small number of individuals in its TCR sequencing and HLA analysis. In Susac syndrome, CD8+ expansion was highest in TEMRA and active disease. Susac-specific public clones were found in both the total CD8+ and the CD8+ TEMRA repertoires, with some 15 in the former and about 5 in the latter.

The TCR was taken from a human donor with Susac syndrome. The chain is built from TRBV6-4 and TRBJ2-1, with TRBD2 matching 14 bases. The sequenced sample was CD8+ T cells from PBMCs. CDR3 sequence: CASSEGLAGDEQFF. CDR3 DNA: TGTGCCAGCAGTGAGGGACTAGCGGGAGATGAGCAGTTCTTC.